Following are 20 T cell receptor beta chains from one sample sequenced in a study of post-analysis software for immune sequencing data. Study-level results: Elevated frequency relative to controls characterized 4 or 5 TRBV segments in patients, TRBV5-6, TRBV5-1 and TRBV20-1 among them.

Libraries were made from TCR beta cDNA, and they carried unique molecular identifiers. TCRdb reprocessed the PCR reads with MiXCR, giving one entry per CDR3 protein. The sample has 350,000 to 450,000 distinct CDR3 sequences, 39% seen once. No antigen is known for these receptors. The sequenced material came from blood. Receptors were obtained from a girl aged 2-9 years with multiple sclerosis.

The chain employs TRBV29-1 and TRBJ2-1; D may be TRBD2 (5 bases). Trimming cost V 2 bases and J 3 bases, with 14 bases left between them. Germline CDR1 is SQVTM and CDR2 is ANQGSEA. The CDR3 covers 15 residues. The CDR3 reads CSVEQREKFYNEQFF. CDR3 nucleotide sequence: TGCAGCGTTGAACAAAGGGAGAAATTCTACAATGAGCAGTTCTTC.

The chain is built from TRBV4-1 and TRBJ2-7; 8 bases agree with TRBD1. Germline assignment: CDR1 MGHRA and CDR2 YSYEKL. J was trimmed by 2 bases and V by 3 bases; bases with no gene match: 0. This CDR3 is built from 13 residues. This CDR3 is CASSQGQAYEQYF. CDR3 bases: TGCGCCAGCAGCCAGGGACAGGCCTACGAGCAGTACTTC.

The genes are TRBV5-1 and TRBJ2-7, with 10 positions matching TRBD2. The CDR3 is 15 amino acids. Per germline, CDR1 SGHRS and CDR2 YFSETQ. J gave up 2 bases and V 4 bases, and 6 bases lay outside the gene matches. The CDR3 sequence: CASSMRAGGAYEQYF. In nucleotides, the CDR3 is TGCGCCAGCAGCATGCGAGCGGGAGGGGCCTACGAGCAGTACTTC. Supplemented by reference TRBV5-1 and TRBJ2-7, the full variable domain reads KAGVTQTPRYLIKTRGQQVTLSCSPISGHRSVSWYQQTPGQGLQFLFEYFSETQRNKGNFPGRFSGRQFSNSRSEMNVSTLELGDSALYLCASSMRAGGAYEQYFGPGTRLTVT.

This clonotype was observed a handful of times. The rearrangement links TRBV9 to TRBJ2-7; 9 nucleotides line up with TRBD1. Germline-derived CDR1 and CDR2 are SGDLS and YYNGEE. The CDR3 has 15 amino acids. Germline trimming cut 3 bases from V and 5 bases from J; bases unmatched to any gene: 9. CDR3 nucleotides: TGTGCCAGCAGCGCAGCCGGGACAGGGATCGACGAGCAGTACTTC. Translating it yields CASSAAGTGIDEQYF.

The chain combines TRBV7-2 with TRBJ2-1, with TRBD2 matching 8 bases. CDR1 and CDR2 (germline): SGHTA, FQGNSA. V trimming: 3 bases; J trimming: 9 bases; junction bases outside the gene matches: 10. The CDR3 sequence is 15 residues long. This CDR3 is CASSFTPSGRGEQFF. In DNA, the CDR3 is TGTGCCAGCAGCTTCACCCCTAGCGGGCGGGGTGAGCAGTTCTTC.

This clonotype was detected only a few times. The gene calls are TRBV12-3 or TRBV12-4 and TRBJ1-2; TRBD1 might be the D (6 bases). CDR3 size: 12 residues. Trimming shortened V by 5 bases and J by 8 bases, and 12 bases separated the two germline ends. The CDR3: CASSMRGGGYTF. In nucleotides, the CDR3 is TGTGCCAGCAGTATGAGGGGGGGCGGCTACACCTTC.

V and J are TRBV12-3 or TRBV12-4 and TRBJ2-1; D is possibly TRBD2 (7 bases). Trimming took 2 bases from V and 6 from J, leaving 17 bases between them. There are 16 residues in the CDR3. This CDR3 reads CASSLKGGGPANEQFF. The CDR3, as DNA: TGTGCCAGCAGTTTAAAGGGCGGGGGCCCCGCCAATGAGCAGTTCTTC.

This clonotype was seen only a few times. The chain couples TRBV4-3 to TRBJ2-7, with TRBD2 identical over 13 bases. V shed 1 base and J 3 bases; nucleotides not matched to a gene: 3. The CDR3 is 16 amino acids. Per the germline V gene, CDR1 is LGHNA and CDR2 is YSLEER. The CDR3 protein is CASSQGTSGRYYEQYF. For the CDR3, the DNA is TGCGCCAGCAGCCAAGGGACTAGCGGGAGATACTACGAGCAGTACTTC.

This clonotype was counted a few times. This rearrangement joins TRBV5-6 to TRBJ1-6, with D possibly TRBD1 on 5 matching bases. In germline, CDR1 is SGHDT, CDR2 YYEEEE. Trimming shortened V by 3 bases and J by 11 bases, and 9 bases separated the two germline ends. The CDR3 is made up of 12 amino acids. CDR3 bases: TGTGCCAGCAGCTGGGGCGGGACACCCCTCCACTTT. It yields the protein CASSWGGTPLHF.

This clonotype is a singleton in its sample. The chain joins TRBV5-1 to TRBJ1-5; D is possibly TRBD1 (6 bases). The length of the CDR3 is 15 residues. Trimming left V 2 bases short and J 0 bases short, with 9 bases between. CDR1 and CDR2 (germline): SGHRS, YFSETQ. CDR3 region: CASSLRTVSNQPQHF. The CDR3 nucleotides read TGCGCCAGCAGCTTAAGGACAGTTAGCAATCAGCCCCAGCATTTT.

Many counts were recorded for this clonotype. The chain is built from TRBV20-1 and TRBJ2-3; D perhaps matches TRBD2 (5 bases). The V end was cut by 1 base, the J end by 2 bases, with 13 bases between. The CDR3 loop spans 15 amino acids. CDR1 DFQATT and CDR2 SNEGSKA come from the germline V gene (reference sequence). This CDR3 reads CSARAHLAVTDTQYF. DNA for the CDR3: TGCAGTGCTAGAGCACACCTAGCAGTCACAGATACGCAGTATTTT.

The chain has TRBV2 and TRBJ2-2; TRBD2 might be the D (6 bases). V was clipped by 7 bases and J by 1 base, with 13 bases between them. Germline V CDR1 and CDR2: SNHLY, FYNNEI. The CDR3 totals 15 residues. CDR3 region: CASKDVGGNTGELFF. The CDR3 DNA follows: TGTGCCAGCAAGGACGTGGGGGGGAACACCGGGGAGCTGTTTTTT.

This clonotype was picked up a small number of times. The chain joins TRBV7-2 to TRBJ2-5; D remains ambiguous. CDR3 size: 13 residues. Trimming left V 3 bases short and J 7 bases short, with 12 bases between. CDR1 and CDR2 from the germline V gene are SGHTA and FQGNSA. In DNA, the CDR3 is TGTGCCAGCAGCTTCAGATCTTCAGGGACCCAGTACTTC. Its translation: CASSFRSSGTQYF.

The table lists this clonotype with many counts. The V and J genes are TRBV20-1 and TRBJ1-2, with a tentative D call TRBD1 (6 bases). V was clipped by 4 bases and J by 2 bases, with 11 bases between them. Germline CDR1 DFQATT, CDR2 SNEGSKA (reference sequence). CDR3 size: 13 residues. For the CDR3, the DNA is TGCAGTGCTACTAAGCAGGGGAACTATGGCTACACCTTC. It translates to CSATKQGNYGYTF.

The chain uses TRBV20-1 and TRBJ2-4; 8 bases align to TRBD2. The V and J ends lost 7 bases and 6 bases, in that order; junction bases with no gene match: 29. The CDR3 runs 20 residues. CDR1 DFQATT and CDR2 SNEGSKA come from the germline V gene (reference sequence). The CDR3 nucleotides read TGCAGTGTCAAAAGTTCACGGCGGGGGGAGAAGGTTAAAATAAGAAACATTCAGTACTTC. The encoded protein is CSVKSSRRGEKVKIRNIQYF.

J is TRBJ2-2 and V is TRBV6-1; tentative D call: TRBD2 (6 bases). The CDR3 runs to 15 residues. CDR1 MNHNS and CDR2 SASEGT come from the germline V gene. The V gene lost 7 bases and the J gene lost 0 bases, with 12 bases spanning the gap. This chain's CDR3 is CASTMGLPNTGELFF. The CDR3 DNA is TGTGCCAGCACAATGGGACTGCCGAACACCGGGGAGCTGTTTTTT.

This chain uses TRBV30 with TRBJ2-3; TRBD1 is a possible D gene (6 bases). CDR3 length equals 17 residues. The V end lost 2 bases, the J end lost 2 bases, and 20 bases lay between the germline ends. The germline V gene encodes CDR1 GTSNPN and CDR2 SVGIG (reference sequence). The CDR3, as DNA: TGTGCCTGGAGTCCACCCCAGAAGGGGGTGAACACAGATACGCAGTATTTT. It yields the protein CAWSPPQKGVNTDTQYF.

As for this clonotype: Germline and junction disagree at one end, which may indicate a read error. The V and J genes are TRBV6-5 and TRBJ2-5; tentatively, D is TRBD1 (6 bases). The J call may be in error: the DNA end matches TRBJ2-7 better. The CDR3 has 14 amino acids. Germline V gene data show CDR1 as MNHEY and CDR2 as SVGAGI. The CDR3 here is CASSDSPGDYEQYF. The CDR3 DNA is TGTGCCAGCAGTGACTCCCCAGGGGACTACGAGCAGTACTTC.

There are a few counts of this clonotype. The chain combines TRBV20-1 with TRBJ2-1; a weak D match, TRBD2 (6 bases). This CDR3 is built from 16 residues. V gave up 0 bases and J gave up 4 bases, with 16 bases separating them. In germline, CDR1 is DFQATT, CDR2 SNEGSKA (reference sequence). Written as DNA, the CDR3 is TGCAGTGCTAGAGAAGGGGATAGCGGCCGTTACAATGAGCAGTTCTTC. This sequence encodes CSAREGDSGRYNEQFF.

The chain joins TRBV6-5 to TRBJ1-1; perhaps TRBD1 as D (5 bases). Germline-derived CDR1 and CDR2 are MNHEY and SVGAGI. This CDR3 region has 15 residues. V lost 6 bases, J lost 1 base, and 15 bases lay in between. As DNA, the CDR3 is TGTGCCAGCAGCGTTTCAGGGATCGAGAACACTGAAGCTTTCTTT. This translates into CASSVSGIENTEAFF.